Each of the 11 T cell receptor beta chains below was sequenced from the same sample in a study of blood T cells in healthy people across ages. A sample-barcoded 5' primer and a J-beta primer mix were used in a second PCR of about 6 to 11 cycles. TCRdb re-called the 5' RACE reads with MiXCR, one entry per CDR3 protein. There are about 570,000 distinct CDR3 sequences in the sample; about 27% occur only once, and under 4.5% lies in the top ten. This sample also appeared in a second study, on T cells of mothers and their children.

The sample consisted of blood. The receptors come from a boy between 2 and 10 years old in good health.

This rearrangement joins TRBV7-6 to TRBJ1-4; D gene ambiguous. The V gene lost 3 bases and the J gene lost 8 bases, with 22 bases spanning the gap. There are 17 residues in the CDR3. Per the germline V gene, CDR1 is SGHVS and CDR2 is FNYEAQ. In nucleotides, the CDR3 is TGTGCCAGCAGCTTGCCCGGGTTGGTCCGCGGGAGGGAAAAACTGTTTTTT. Translating gives CASSLPGLVRGREKLFF.

V is TRBV12-3 or TRBV12-4 and J is TRBJ2-5; 7 positions match TRBD2. The V segment lost 6 bases and the J segment 2 bases; nucleotides outside the gene matches: 9. The CDR3 loop spans 15 amino acids. The CDR3 DNA reads TGTGCCAGCAGCTCCCTGGTTAGCGGGCAAGAGACCCAGTACTTC. Its protein product is CASSSLVSGQETQYF.

The chain has TRBV12-3 or TRBV12-4 and TRBJ2-1; no firm D call. The CDR3 spans 15 residues. V was clipped by 1 base and J by 0 bases, with 7 bases between them. CDR3 in amino acids: CASSLVSSSYNEQFF. CDR3 nucleotides: TGTGCCAGCAGTTTAGTCTCTAGCTCCTACAATGAGCAGTTCTTC.

This clonotype was observed a few times. The V gene is TRBV10-3, the J gene TRBJ1-2; TRBD1 might be the D (6 bases). V was shortened by 11 bases and J by 10 bases, with 23 bases between the two germline ends. There are 13 residues in the CDR3. The germline V gene has CDR1 ENHRY and CDR2 SYGVKD. CDR3 sequence: CAPRRWGGLVYTF. CDR3 DNA sequence: TGTGCCCCCCGCCGTTGGGGGGGCCTCGTCTACACCTTC.

This clonotype showed up just a few times. The rearrangement joins TRBV7-2 to TRBJ2-6, with D maybe TRBD2 (6 bases). From germline, CDR1 is SGHTA and CDR2 FQGNSA. This CDR3 spans 17 amino acids. Trimming shortened V by 2 bases and J by 2 bases, and 13 bases separated the two germline ends. The DNA of the CDR3 is TGTGCCAGCAGCTTAACGGGAGCGGAGACTGGGGCCAACGTCCTGACTTTC. Translating it yields CASSLTGAETGANVLTF.

V usage is TRBV20-1 and J usage is TRBJ2-3; D unclear. CDR1 DFQATT and CDR2 SNEGSKA come from the germline V gene (reference sequence). This CDR3 contains 14 residues. V lost 4 bases and J lost 0, with 11 bases in between. CDR3 DNA sequence: TGCAGTGCTAATGCGCTATTTAGCACAGATACGCAGTATTTT. Protein: CSANALFSTDTQYF.

This clonotype was seen only a few times. The V gene is TRBV11-2, the J gene TRBJ2-1; D is possibly TRBD1 (6 bases). Germline assignment: CDR1 SGHAT and CDR2 FQNNGV. V was trimmed by 1 base and J by 4 bases, leaving 14 bases between them. CDR3 length: 16 residues. CDR3 nucleotide sequence: TGTGCCAGCAGCTTAGCCGGACAGACCTATTACAATGAGCAGTTCTTC. It codes for CASSLAGQTYYNEQFF. The full variable domain, with the rest looked up from reference TRBV11-2 and TRBJ2-1, is EAGVAQSPRYKIIEKRQSVAFWCNPISGHATLYWYQQILGQGPKLLIQFQNNGVVDDSQLPKDRFSAERLKGVDSTLKIQPAKLEDSAVYLCASSLAGQTYYNEQFFGPGTRLTVL.

The J gene is TRBJ1-4, the V gene TRBV27; TRBD1 aligns across 7 bases. Germline CDR1 reads MNHEY; CDR2 reads SMNVEV (reference sequence). V shed 5 bases and J 5 bases; nucleotides not matched to a gene: 5. The CDR3 length is 14 residues. Here the CDR3 DNA reads TGTGCCAGCAGTGTACAGGGGCCCAATGAAAAACTGTTTTTT. Translated, it gives CASSVQGPNEKLFF.

This clonotype was detected a few times. The chain uses TRBV9 and TRBJ1-4; D unclear. CDR1 is SGDLS, CDR2 YYNGEE, per germline. V dropped 0 bases and J dropped 4 bases, with 7 bases sitting between them. The CDR3 runs to 14 residues. This chain's CDR3 is CASSVGHINEKLFF. The CDR3 nucleotides are TGTGCCAGCAGCGTAGGACACATTAATGAAAAACTGTTTTTT.

The gene calls are TRBV9 and TRBJ2-2; 7 positions agree with TRBD1. Germline CDR1 reads SGDLS; CDR2 reads YYNGEE. The V gene end was trimmed by 3 bases and the J gene end by 4 bases; junction bases not matched to a gene: 9. The CDR3 covers 16 residues. The CDR3 nucleotides are TGTGCCAGCAGCGCCACAGGGGTCGGATCCACCGGGGAGCTGTTTTTT. Protein sequence: CASSATGVGSTGELFF.

There are a few counts of this clonotype. The chain combines TRBV20-1 with TRBJ2-5; D remains ambiguous. The J call is uncertain, as TRBJ2-1 better fits the DNA end. The CDR3 is 11 residues long. The germline CDR1 and CDR2 sequences are DFQATT and SNEGSKA (reference sequence). CDR3 sequence reads: CSARTPHEQFF. CDR3 coding DNA: TGCAGTGCTAGGACCCCCCATGAGCAGTTCTTC.